One T cell receptor (beta chain) is described in this entry. The sample originates from a study of cytomegalovirus exposure and HLA in healthy donors. PCR employed 60 Vbeta and 13 Jbeta primers. Produced via immunoSEQ multiplex PCR; TCRdb's table is partial and in-frame only. The table includes 90,000 to 150,000 clones, about 83% detected once. Germline lookup yields CDR1 SQVTM and CDR2 ANQGSEA. CDR3 size: 12 residues. The ends were cut back, 6 bases at V and 1 base at J, with 9 bases in the middle. The sequenced sample was PBMCs. The chain joins TRBV29-1 to TRBJ1-2; D might be TRBD1 (5 bases). This TCR was recovered from a female donor in good health and CMV-seronegative. The CDR3 nucleotides are TGCAGCGTCGTAGGGGATAACTATGGCTACACCTTC. Encoded protein: CSVVGDNYGYTF.